Described below is a single T cell receptor beta chain sequence and its context. Its antigen is unknown. No base quality information exists; no much larger clone differs at one position. Synthetic TCR analog templates were spiked into each PCR so that absolute template abundance could be estimated from read counts. The immunoSEQ assay was used to amplify TCRbeta CDR3 regions from genomic DNA with bias-controlled V and J gene primers. Sequencing of rearranged TCRbeta segments was done at approximately 20X coverage. From the authors' description of their analysis: Sequencing errors were corrected by clustering, and CDR3s were annotated against IMGT so that V, D and J genes could be assigned. Downstream analyses used only productive TCRbeta rearrangements, leaving out any out-of-frame or stop-codon sequences. Clonality was computed as one minus Shannon entropy normalized by the log of the number of unique productive sequences. Fisher's exact test with Benjamini-Hochberg correction, using a cutoff of adjusted p below 0.01, was how clones that differed between time points or between blood and tumor were identified. Not all clones reach the TCRdb copy of this immuneACCESS table, which keeps in-frame sequences only. Checked studies attribute under half of the gap to unresolved V genes and leave the rest unexplained. V and J calls and clone size follow that table, whereas D and trimming were derived from the DNA. The table for this sample lists approximately 28,000 clones; around 80% of them were counted only once. The ten largest clones represent approximately 3.1% of the sample.

The data originate from a study of PD-L1 blockade in urothelial cancer (dated by TCRdb to about 2017). About the study as a whole: All patients started therapy in about 2014 and received atezolizumab 1,200 mg intravenously every 3 weeks. About 90% of the roughly 29 patients were identified as males with urothelial cancer of bladder origin, and a prior smoking history was reported by 18 of 29 patients. Patients had an ECOG performance status of 0 or 1 and had received between 0 and 3 prior chemotherapy regimens. Blood samples were analyzed at 3 weeks after treatment start (second dose) and at 6 weeks after treatment start. Blood samples yielded a median of roughly 150,000 T cells and around 80,000 unique TCRs, with median clonality roughly 0.084. An exploratory multi-omic analysis was conducted of the somatic, immune and clinical correlates of response to PD-L1 blockade with atezolizumab in urothelial cancer. TCR sequencing covered pretreatment tumor samples and matched, serially collected peripheral blood taken before and after atezolizumab treatment. Durable clinical benefit was defined as progression-free survival longer than 6 months, and TCR features were also tested against progression-free and overall survival. In the same patients, pretreatment tumors underwent whole exome sequencing and RNA sequencing in addition to TCR sequencing. Durable clinical benefit was achieved by nine patients and was not achieved by 20 patients. Pretreatment blood TCR-seq was available for 30 or so patients, at least one posttreatment blood collection was obtained for approximately 25 patients, and tumor TCR-seq was available for approximately 25 patients. Broad study findings and their caveats: Improved progression-free and overall survival was associated with having pretreatment peripheral blood TCR clonality below the median. Because the sample size was small (n of about 29) and many exploratory analyses were performed, the results are intended to be hypothesis-generating. Among patients with durable benefit, tumor-associated TCR clones showed greater expansion in peripheral blood 3 weeks after treatment started (n ≈ 20, p = 0.022).

CDR1 and CDR2, looked up from the germline V gene, are SGHRS and YFSETQ. Taken from cysteine to phenylalanine, the CDR3 has 15 residues. Just the 45-base CDR3 DNA is kept, in frame starting at base 1. V is clipped by 4 bases and J by 1 base, and the sequence between their germline boundaries is 12 bases long. The label giving this sample's time point can be read as: peripheral blood 6 weeks after treatment start. A total of roughly 31 patients with locally advanced or metastatic urothelial carcinoma, treated at Memorial Sloan Kettering on a trial protocol, made up the cohort. Peripheral blood mononuclear cells were collected pretreatment and during treatment, at between 1 and 8 total time points per patient. The Qiagen DNeasy Blood extraction kit was used to purify genomic DNA from total PBMCs and from tumor samples. PBMCs were collected pretreatment and during treatment, and were isolated and stored as previously described.

This TCR derives from a man aged 65 to 79 with urothelial cancer. The material sequenced was PBMCs, taken around atezolizumab (anti-PD-L1) treatment. The chain uses TRBV5-1 and TRBJ2-1; TRBD2 is a possible D gene, resting on 6 matching bases. The CDR3 protein is CASSTTGLSYNEQFF. The nucleotide sequence reads TGCGCCAGCAGCACCACGGGACTTTCCTACAATGAGCAGTTCTTC.